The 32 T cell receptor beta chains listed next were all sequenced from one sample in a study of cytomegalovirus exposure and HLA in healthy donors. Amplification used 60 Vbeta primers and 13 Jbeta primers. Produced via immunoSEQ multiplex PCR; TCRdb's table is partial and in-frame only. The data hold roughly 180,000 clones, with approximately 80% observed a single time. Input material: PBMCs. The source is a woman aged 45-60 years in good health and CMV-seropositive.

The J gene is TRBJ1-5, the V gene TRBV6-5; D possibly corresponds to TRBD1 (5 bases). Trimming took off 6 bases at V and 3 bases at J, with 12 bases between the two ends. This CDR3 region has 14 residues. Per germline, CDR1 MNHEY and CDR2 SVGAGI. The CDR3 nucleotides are TGTGCCAGCAGCCCCGACAGAGACAATCAGCCCCAGCATTTT. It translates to CASSPDRDNQPQHF.

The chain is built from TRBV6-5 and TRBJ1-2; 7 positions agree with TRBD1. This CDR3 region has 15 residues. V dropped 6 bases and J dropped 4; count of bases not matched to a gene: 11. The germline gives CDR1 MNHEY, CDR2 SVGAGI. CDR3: CASRPRGTEPYGYTF. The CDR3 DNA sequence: TGTGCCAGCAGGCCTAGAGGGACAGAACCCTATGGCTACACCTTC.

The CDR3 region has the DNA TGTGCCAGCAGCGTAGGAGGGCCAGCCACAGATACGCAGTATTTT. This sequence encodes CASSVGGPATDTQYF. The chain employs TRBV9 and TRBJ2-3, with TRBD2 as a possible D gene (5 bases). This CDR3 has 15 amino acids. V shed 0 bases and J shed 2 bases, with 10 bases lying between them. From germline, CDR1 is SGDLS and CDR2 YYNGEE.

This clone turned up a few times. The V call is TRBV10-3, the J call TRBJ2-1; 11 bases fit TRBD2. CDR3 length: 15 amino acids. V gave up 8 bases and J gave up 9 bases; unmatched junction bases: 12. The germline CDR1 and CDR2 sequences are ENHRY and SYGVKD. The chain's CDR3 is CAIRGSGGAEAEQFF. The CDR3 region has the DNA TGTGCCATCCGTGGTAGCGGGGGGGCCGAGGCTGAGCAGTTCTTC.

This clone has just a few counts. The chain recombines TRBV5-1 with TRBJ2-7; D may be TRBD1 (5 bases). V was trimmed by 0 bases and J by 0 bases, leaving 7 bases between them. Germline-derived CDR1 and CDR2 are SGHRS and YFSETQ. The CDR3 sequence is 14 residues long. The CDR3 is CASSLEGDSYEQYF. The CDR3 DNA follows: TGCGCCAGCAGCTTGGAAGGGGACTCCTACGAGCAGTACTTC.

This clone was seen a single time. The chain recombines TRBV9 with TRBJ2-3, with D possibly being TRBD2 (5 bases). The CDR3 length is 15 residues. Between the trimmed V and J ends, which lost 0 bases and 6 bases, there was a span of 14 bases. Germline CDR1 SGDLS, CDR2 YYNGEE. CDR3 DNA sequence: TGTGCCAGCAGCGTAGGGTCCCTAGCAAGGGATACGCAGTATTTT. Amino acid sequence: CASSVGSLARDTQYF. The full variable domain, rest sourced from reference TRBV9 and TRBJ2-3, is DSGVTQTPKHLITATGQRVTLRCSPRSGDLSVYWYQQSLDQGLQFLIQYYNGEERAKGNILERFSAQQFPDLHSELNLSSLELGDSALYFCASSVGSLARDTQYFGPGTRLTVL.

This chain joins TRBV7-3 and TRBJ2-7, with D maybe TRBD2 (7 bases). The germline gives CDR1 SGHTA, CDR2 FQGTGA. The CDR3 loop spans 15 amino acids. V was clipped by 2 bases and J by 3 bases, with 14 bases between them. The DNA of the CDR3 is TGTGCCAGCAGCTTACGAGGGGGGGGTGACTACGAGCAGTACTTC. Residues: CASSLRGGGDYEQYF. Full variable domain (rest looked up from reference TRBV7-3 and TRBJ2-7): GAGVSQTPSNKVTEKGKYVELRCDPISGHTALYWYRQSLGQGPEFLIYFQGTGAADDSGLPNDRFFAVRPEGSVSTLKIQRTERGDSAVYLCASSLRGGGDYEQYFGPGTRLTVT.

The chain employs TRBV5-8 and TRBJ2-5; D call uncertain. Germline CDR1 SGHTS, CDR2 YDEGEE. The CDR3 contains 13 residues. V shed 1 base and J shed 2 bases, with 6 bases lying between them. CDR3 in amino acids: CASSLTAQETQYF. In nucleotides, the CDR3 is TGTGCCAGCAGCTTGACAGCACAAGAGACCCAGTACTTC.

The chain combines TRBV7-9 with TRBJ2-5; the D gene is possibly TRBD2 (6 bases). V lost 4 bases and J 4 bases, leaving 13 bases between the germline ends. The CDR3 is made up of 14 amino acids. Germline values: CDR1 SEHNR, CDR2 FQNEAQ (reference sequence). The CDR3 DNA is TGTGCCAGCAGCTCGACTGAGGAGGGAGAGACCCAGTACTTC. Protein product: CASSSTEEGETQYF.

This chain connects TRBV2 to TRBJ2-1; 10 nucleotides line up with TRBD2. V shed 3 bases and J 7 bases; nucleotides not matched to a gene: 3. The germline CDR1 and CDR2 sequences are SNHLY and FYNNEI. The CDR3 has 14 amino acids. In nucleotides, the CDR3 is TGTGCCAGCAGTGATCCTAGCGGGAGTAATGAGCAGTTCTTC. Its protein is CASSDPSGSNEQFF.

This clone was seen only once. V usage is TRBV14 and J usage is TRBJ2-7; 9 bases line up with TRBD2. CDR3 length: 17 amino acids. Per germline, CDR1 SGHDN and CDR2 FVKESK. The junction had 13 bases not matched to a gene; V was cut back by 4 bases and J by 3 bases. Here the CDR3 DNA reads TGTGCCAGCAGCCGTGGGTACGGGACTAGCTACTTCTACGAGCAGTACTTC. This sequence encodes CASSRGYGTSYFYEQYF.

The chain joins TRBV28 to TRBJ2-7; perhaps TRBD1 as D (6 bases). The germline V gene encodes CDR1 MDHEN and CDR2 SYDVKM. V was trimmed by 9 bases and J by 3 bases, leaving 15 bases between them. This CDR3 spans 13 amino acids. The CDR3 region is CASLLPGDYEQYF. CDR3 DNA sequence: TGTGCCAGTCTCCTTCCAGGGGACTACGAGCAGTACTTC.

The DNA of the CDR3 is TGTGCCAGCAGCTTTGAGGTTCGGCAAGAGACCCAGTACTTC. Its translation: CASSFEVRQETQYF. This chain joins TRBV7-2 and TRBJ2-5; D remains unclear. Trimming cost V 3 bases and J 2 bases, with 10 bases left between them. Germline V gene data show CDR1 as SGHTA and CDR2 as FQGNSA. The CDR3 spans 14 residues. Full variable domain (rest looked up from reference TRBV7-2 and TRBJ2-5): GAGVSQSPSNKVTEKGKDVELRCDPISGHTALYWYRQSLGQGLEFLIYFQGNSAPDKSGLPSDRFSAERTGGSVSTLTIQRTQQEDSAVYLCASSFEVRQETQYFGPGTRLLVL.

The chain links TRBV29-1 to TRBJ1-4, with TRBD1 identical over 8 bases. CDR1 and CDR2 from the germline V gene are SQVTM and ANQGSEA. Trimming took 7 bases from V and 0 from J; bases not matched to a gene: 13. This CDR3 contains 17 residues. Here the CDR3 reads CSARGLYRGATNEKLFF. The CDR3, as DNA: TGCAGCGCTCGGGGACTTTACAGGGGGGCAACTAATGAAAAACTGTTTTTT.

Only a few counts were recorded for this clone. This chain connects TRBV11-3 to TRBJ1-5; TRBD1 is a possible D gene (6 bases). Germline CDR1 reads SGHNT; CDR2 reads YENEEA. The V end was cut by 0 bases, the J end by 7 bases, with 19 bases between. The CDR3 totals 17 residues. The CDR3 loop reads CASSLDLWGPTGQPQHF. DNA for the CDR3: TGTGCCAGCAGCTTAGATCTATGGGGGCCGACGGGCCAGCCCCAGCATTTT.

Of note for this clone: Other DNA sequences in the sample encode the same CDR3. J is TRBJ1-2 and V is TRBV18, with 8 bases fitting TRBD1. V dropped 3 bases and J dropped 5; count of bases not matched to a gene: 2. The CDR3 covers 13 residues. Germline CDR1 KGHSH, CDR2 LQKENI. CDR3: CASSPDREYGYTF. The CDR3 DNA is TGTGCCAGCTCACCGGACAGGGAATATGGCTACACCTTC.

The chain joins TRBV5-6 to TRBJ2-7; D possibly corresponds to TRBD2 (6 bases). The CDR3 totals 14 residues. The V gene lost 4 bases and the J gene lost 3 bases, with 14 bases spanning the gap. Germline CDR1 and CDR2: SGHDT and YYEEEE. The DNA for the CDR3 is TGTGCCAGCAGCCTTACCGGGAGAGTCTACGAGCAGTACTTC. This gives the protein CASSLTGRVYEQYF.

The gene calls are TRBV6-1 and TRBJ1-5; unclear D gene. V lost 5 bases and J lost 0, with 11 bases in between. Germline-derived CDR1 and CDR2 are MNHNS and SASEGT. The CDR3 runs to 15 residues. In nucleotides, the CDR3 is TGTGCCAGCAGTAACAGAGATTATAGCAATCAGCCCCAGCATTTT. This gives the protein CASSNRDYSNQPQHF.

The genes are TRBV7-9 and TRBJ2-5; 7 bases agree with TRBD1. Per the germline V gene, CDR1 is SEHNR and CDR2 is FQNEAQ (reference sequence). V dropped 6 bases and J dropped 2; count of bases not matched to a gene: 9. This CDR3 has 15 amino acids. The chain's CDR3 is CASSLERGPQETQYF. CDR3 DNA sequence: TGTGCCAGCAGTCTGGAAAGGGGGCCTCAAGAGACCCAGTACTTC.

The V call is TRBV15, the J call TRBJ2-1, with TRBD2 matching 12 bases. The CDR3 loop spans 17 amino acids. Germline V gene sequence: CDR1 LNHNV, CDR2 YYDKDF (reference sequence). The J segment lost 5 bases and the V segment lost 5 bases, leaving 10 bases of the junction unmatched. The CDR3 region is CATSDRRTSGTHNEQFF. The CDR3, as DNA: TGTGCCACCAGCGACCGACGGACTAGCGGGACGCACAATGAGCAGTTCTTC. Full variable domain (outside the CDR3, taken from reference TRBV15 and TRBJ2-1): DAMVIQNPRYQVTQFGKPVTLSCSQTLNHNVMYWYQQKSSQAPKLLFHYYDKDFNNEADTPDNFQSRRPNTSFCFLDIRSPGLGDTAMYLCATSDRRTSGTHNEQFFGPGTRLTVL.

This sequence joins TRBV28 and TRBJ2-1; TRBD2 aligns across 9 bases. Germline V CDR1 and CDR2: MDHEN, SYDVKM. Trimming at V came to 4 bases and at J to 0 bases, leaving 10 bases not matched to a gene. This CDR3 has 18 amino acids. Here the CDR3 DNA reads TGTGCCAGCAGTTCCCCGGTTAGCGGGAGTCTCTCCTACAATGAGCAGTTCTTC. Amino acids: CASSSPVSGSLSYNEQFF.

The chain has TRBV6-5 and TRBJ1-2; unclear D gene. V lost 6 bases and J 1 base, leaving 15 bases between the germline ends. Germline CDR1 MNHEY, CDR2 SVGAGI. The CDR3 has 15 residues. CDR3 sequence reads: CASSSPWAGNYGYTF. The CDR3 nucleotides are TGTGCCAGCAGCTCACCTTGGGCGGGTAACTATGGCTACACCTTC.

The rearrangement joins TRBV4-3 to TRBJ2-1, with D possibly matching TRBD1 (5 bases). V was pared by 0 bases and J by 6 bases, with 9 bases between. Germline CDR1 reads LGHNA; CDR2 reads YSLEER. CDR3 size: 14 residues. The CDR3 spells CASSQDRQGNEQFF. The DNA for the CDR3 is TGCGCCAGCAGCCAAGATAGGCAGGGCAATGAGCAGTTCTTC.

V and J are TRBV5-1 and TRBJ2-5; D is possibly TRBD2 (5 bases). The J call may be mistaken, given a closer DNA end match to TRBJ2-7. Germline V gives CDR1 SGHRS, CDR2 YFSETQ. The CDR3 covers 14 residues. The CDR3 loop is CASSLASFGGEQYF. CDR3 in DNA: TGCGCCAGCAGCTTGGCCAGCTTCGGAGGCGAGCAGTACTTC.

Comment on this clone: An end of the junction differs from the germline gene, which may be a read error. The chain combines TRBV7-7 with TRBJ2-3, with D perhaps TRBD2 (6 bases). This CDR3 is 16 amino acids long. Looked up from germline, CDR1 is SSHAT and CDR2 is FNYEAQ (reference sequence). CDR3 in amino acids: CASSPDGSVPTDTQYF. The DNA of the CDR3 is TGTGCTAGCAGCCCCGACGGGAGCGTACCCACAGATACGCAGTATTTT.

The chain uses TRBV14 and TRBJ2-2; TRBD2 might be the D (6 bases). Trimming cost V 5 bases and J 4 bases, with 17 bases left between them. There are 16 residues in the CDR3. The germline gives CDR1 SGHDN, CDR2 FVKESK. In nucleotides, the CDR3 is TGTGCCAGCAGCGGCGGGGCTAGGGGACCCACCGGGGAGCTGTTTTTT. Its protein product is CASSGGARGPTGELFF.

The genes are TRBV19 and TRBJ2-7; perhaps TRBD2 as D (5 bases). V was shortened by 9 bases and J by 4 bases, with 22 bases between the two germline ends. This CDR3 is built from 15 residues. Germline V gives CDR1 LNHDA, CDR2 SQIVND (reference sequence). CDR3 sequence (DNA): TGTGCCAGCGCTGGACTCGGGGAAGCAAAGTACGAGCAGTACTTC. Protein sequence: CASAGLGEAKYEQYF.

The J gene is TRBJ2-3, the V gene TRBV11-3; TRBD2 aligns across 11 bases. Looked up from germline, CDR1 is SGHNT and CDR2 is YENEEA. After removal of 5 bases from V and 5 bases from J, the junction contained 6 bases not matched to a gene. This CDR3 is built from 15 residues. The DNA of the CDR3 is TGTGCCAGCAGCCGTAGCGGGAGGGCCCAAGATACGCAGTATTTT. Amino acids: CASSRSGRAQDTQYF. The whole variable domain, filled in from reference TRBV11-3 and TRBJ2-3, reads EAGVVQSPRYKIIEKKQPVAFWCNPISGHNTLYWYLQNLGQGPELLIRYENEEAVDDSQLPKDRFSAERLKGVDSTLKIQPAELGDSAVYLCASSRSGRAQDTQYFGPGTRLTVL.

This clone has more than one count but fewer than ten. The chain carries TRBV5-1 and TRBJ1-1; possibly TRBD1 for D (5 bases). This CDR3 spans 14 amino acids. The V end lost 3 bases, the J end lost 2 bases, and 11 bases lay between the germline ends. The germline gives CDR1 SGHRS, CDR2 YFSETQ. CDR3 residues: CASSSGTLNTEAFF. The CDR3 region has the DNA TGCGCCAGCAGCTCCGGGACTCTAAACACTGAAGCTTTCTTT.

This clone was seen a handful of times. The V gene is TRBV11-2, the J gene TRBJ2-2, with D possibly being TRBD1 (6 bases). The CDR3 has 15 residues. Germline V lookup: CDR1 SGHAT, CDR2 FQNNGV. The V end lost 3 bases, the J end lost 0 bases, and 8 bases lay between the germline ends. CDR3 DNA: TGTGCCAGCAGCTTCAGGGGACCGAACACCGGGGAGCTGTTTTTT. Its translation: CASSFRGPNTGELFF. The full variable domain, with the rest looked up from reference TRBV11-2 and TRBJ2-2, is EAGVAQSPRYKIIEKRQSVAFWCNPISGHATLYWYQQILGQGPKLLIQFQNNGVVDDSQLPKDRFSAERLKGVDSTLKIQPAKLEDSAVYLCASSFRGPNTGELFFGEGSRLTVL.

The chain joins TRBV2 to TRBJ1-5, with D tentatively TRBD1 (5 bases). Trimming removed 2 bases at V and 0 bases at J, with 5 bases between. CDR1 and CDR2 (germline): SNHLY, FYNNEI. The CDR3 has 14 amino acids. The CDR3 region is CASSERGSNQPQHF. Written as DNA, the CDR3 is TGTGCCAGCAGTGAAAGGGGTAGCAATCAGCCCCAGCATTTT.

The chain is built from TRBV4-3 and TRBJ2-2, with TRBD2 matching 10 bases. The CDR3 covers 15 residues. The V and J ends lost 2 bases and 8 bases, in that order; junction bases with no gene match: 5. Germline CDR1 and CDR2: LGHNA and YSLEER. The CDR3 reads CASSQPGLATGELFF. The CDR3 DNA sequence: TGCGCCAGCAGCCAACCGGGACTAGCGACGGGGGAGCTGTTTTTT.